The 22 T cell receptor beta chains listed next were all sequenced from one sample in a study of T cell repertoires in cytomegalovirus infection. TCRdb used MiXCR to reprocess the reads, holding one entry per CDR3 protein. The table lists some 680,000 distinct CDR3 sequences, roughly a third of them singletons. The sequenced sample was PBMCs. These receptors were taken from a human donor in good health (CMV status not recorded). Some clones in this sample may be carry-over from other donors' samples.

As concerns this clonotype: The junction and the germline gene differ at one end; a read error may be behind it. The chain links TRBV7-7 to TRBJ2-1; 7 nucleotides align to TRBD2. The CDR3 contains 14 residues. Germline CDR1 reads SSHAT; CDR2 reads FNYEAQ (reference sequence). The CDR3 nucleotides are TGTGCTAGCAGCTTAACGGAGGGAGGGTTTGAGCAGTTCTTC. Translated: CASSLTEGGFEQFF.

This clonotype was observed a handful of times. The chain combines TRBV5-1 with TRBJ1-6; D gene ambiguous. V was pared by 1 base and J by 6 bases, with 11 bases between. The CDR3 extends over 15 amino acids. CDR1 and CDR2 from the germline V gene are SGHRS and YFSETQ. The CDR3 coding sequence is TGCGCCAGCAGCTTGTACGGGTCTTCTAATTCACCCCTCCACTTT. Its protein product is CASSLYGSSNSPLHF.

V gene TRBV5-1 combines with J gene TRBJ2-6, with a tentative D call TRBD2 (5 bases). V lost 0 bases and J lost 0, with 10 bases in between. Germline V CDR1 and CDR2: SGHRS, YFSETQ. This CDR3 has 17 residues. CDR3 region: CASSLAGWGSGANVLTF. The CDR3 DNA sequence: TGCGCCAGCAGCTTGGCGGGGTGGGGCTCTGGGGCCAACGTCCTGACTTTC.

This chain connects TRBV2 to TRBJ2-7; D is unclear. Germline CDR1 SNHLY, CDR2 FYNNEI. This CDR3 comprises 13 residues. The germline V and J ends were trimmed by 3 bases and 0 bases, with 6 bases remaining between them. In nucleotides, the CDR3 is TGTGCCAGCAGTGAGGCTTTCTCCTACGAGCAGTACTTC. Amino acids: CASSEAFSYEQYF. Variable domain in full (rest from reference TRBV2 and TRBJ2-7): EPEVTQTPSHQVTQMGQEVILRCVPISNHLYFYWYRQILGQKVEFLVSFYNNEISEKSEIFDDQFSVERPDGSNFTLKIRSTKLEDSAMYFCASSEAFSYEQYFGPGTRLTVT.

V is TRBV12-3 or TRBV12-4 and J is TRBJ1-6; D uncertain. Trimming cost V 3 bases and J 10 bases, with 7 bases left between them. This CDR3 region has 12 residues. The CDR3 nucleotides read TGTGCCAGCAGTTTCACACAATCACCCCTCCACTTT. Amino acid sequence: CASSFTQSPLHF.

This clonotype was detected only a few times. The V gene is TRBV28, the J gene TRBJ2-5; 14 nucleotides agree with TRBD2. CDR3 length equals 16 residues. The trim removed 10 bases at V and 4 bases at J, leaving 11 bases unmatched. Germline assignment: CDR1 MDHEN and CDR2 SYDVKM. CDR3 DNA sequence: TGTGCCACACACTCCCGCGGACTAGCGGGAGGAGAGACCCAGTACTTC. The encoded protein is CATHSRGLAGGETQYF. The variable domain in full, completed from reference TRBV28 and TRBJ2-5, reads DVKVTQSSRYLVKRTGEKVFLECVQDMDHENMFWYRQDPGLGLRLIYFSYDVKMKEKGDIPEGYSVSREKKERFSLILESASTNQTSMYLCATHSRGLAGGETQYFGPGTRLLVL.

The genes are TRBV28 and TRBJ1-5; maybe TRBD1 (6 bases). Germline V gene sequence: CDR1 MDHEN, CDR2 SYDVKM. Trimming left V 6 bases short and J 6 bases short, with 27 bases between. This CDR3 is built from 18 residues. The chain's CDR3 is CASREMGRVQRGSQPQHF. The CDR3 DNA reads TGTGCCAGCAGGGAGATGGGCAGGGTACAGAGGGGGAGTCAGCCCCAGCATTTT.

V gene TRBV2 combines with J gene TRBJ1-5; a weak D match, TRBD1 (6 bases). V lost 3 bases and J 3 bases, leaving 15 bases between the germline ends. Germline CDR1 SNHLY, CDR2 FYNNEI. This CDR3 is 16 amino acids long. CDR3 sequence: CASSEGGAPTNQPQHF. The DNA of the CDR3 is TGTGCCAGCAGTGAGGGGGGGGCTCCGACCAATCAGCCCCAGCATTTT.

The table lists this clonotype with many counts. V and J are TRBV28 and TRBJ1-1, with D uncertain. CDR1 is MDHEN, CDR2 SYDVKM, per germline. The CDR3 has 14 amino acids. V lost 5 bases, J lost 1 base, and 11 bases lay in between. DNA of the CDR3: TGTGCCAGCAGTCCACAGCGAGAGAACACTGAAGCTTTCTTT. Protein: CASSPQRENTEAFF.

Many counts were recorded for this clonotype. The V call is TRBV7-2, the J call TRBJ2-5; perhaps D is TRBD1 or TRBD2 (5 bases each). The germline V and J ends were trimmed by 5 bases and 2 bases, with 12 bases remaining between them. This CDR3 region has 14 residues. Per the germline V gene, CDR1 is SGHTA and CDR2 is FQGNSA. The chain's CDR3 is CASSRDPRQETQYF. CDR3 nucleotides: TGTGCCAGCAGCCGGGACCCGAGACAAGAGACCCAGTACTTC.

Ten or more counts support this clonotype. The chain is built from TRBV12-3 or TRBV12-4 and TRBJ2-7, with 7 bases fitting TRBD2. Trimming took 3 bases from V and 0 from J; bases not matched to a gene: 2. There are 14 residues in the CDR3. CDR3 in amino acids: CASSLAGASYEQYF. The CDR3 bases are TGTGCCAGCAGTTTGGCGGGAGCCTCCTACGAGCAGTACTTC.

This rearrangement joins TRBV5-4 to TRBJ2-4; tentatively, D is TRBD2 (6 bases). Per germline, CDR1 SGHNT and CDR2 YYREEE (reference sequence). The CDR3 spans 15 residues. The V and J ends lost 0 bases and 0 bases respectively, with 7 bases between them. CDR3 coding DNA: TGTGCCAGCAGCTTGGGTAGCGGAGCCAAAAACATTCAGTACTTC. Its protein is CASSLGSGAKNIQYF.

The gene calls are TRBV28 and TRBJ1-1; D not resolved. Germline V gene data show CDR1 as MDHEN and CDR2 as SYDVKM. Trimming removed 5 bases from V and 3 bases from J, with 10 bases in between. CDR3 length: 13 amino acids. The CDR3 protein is CASSLGLYTEAFF. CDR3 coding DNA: TGTGCCAGCAGTCTGGGCTTATACACTGAAGCTTTCTTT. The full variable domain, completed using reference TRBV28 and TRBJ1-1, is DVKVTQSSRYLVKRTGEKVFLECVQDMDHENMFWYRQDPGLGLRLIYFSYDVKMKEKGDIPEGYSVSREKKERFSLILESASTNQTSMYLCASSLGLYTEAFFGQGTRLTVV.

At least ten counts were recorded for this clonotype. This CDR3 is CASHQNNSPLHF. CDR3 bases: TGTGCCAGCCACCAAAATAATTCACCCCTCCACTTT. This chain uses TRBV6-1 with TRBJ1-6, with unresolved D. The germline gives CDR1 MNHNS, CDR2 SASEGT. V shed 8 bases and J shed 5 bases, with 7 bases lying between them. The CDR3 totals 12 residues.

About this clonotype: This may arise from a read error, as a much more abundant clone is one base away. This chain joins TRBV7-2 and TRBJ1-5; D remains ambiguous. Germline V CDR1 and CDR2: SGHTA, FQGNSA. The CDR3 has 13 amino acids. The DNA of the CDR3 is TGTGCCAGAAGCTTAGTATGGGCTCAGCCCCAGCATTTT. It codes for CARSLVWAQPQHF.

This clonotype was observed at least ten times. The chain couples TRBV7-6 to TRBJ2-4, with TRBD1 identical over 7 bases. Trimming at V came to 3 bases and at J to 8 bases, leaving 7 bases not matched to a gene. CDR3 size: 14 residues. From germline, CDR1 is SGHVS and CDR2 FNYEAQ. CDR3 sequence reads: CASSFRQGEDIQYF. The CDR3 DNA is TGTGCCAGCAGCTTTCGTCAGGGGGAAGACATTCAGTACTTC.

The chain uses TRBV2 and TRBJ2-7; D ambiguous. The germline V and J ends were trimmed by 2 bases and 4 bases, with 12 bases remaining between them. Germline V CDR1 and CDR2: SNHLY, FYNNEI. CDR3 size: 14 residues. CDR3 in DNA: TGTGCCAGCAGTGAACGGACGTACCGTTACGAGCAGTACTTC. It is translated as CASSERTYRYEQYF.

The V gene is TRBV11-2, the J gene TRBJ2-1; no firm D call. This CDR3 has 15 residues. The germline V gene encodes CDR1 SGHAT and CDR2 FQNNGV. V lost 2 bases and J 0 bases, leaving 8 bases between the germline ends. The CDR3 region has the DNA TGTGCCAGCAGCTTACACCAGAGCTCCTACAATGAGCAGTTCTTC. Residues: CASSLHQSSYNEQFF.

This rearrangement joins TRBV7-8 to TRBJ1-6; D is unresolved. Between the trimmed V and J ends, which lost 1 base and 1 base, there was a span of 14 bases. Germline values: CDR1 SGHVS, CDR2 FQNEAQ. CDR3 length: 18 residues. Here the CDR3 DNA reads TGTGCCAGCAGCTTAGTCCGTCAAGGGATGTCCTATAATTCACCCCTCCACTTT. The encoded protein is CASSLVRQGMSYNSPLHF.

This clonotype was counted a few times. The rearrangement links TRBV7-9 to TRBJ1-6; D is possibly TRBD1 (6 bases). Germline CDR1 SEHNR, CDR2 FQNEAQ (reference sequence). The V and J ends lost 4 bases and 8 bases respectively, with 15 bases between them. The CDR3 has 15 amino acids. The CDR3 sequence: CASSSAGVWDSPLHF. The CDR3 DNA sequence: TGTGCCAGCAGCTCTGCAGGGGTTTGGGATTCACCCCTCCACTTT.

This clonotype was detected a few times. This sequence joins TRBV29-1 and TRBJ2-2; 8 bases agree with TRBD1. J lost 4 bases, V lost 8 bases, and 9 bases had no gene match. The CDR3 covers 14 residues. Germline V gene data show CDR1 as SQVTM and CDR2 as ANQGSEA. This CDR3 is CSILQGAGTGELFF. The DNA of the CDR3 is TGCAGCATCCTCCAGGGGGCAGGCACCGGGGAGCTGTTTTTT.

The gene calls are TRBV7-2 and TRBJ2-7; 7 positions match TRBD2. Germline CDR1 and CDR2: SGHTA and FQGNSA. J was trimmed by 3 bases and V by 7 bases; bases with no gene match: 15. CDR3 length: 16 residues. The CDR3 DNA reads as TGTGCCAGCATCCCAGGGTTGGCTAGCGGCTTCTACGAGCAGTACTTC. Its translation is CASIPGLASGFYEQYF.